A single sample is the source of the 7 T cell receptor beta chains below, sequenced in a study of neurological immune-mediated disorders. Noted time point: longitudinal time-point 2. TCRdb re-called the 5' RACE reads with MiXCR, one entry per CDR3 protein. Among around 90,000 distinct CDR3 sequences listed, 13% were seen once. The sequenced sample was PBMCs. The source of these receptors is a female donor with HTLV-1-associated myelopathy (HAM/TSP).

This clonotype was recorded many times. CDR3 residues: CASSHEDHQPQHF. In DNA form, the CDR3 reads TGTGCCAGCAGCCATGAGGACCATCAGCCCCAGCATTTT. V is TRBV3-1 and J is TRBJ1-5; no firm D call. The CDR3 contains 13 residues. CDR1 and CDR2 from the germline V gene are LGHDT and YNNKEL (reference sequence). Trimming shortened V by 3 bases and J by 5 bases, and 8 bases separated the two germline ends.

This clonotype was observed many times. This chain uses TRBV25-1 with TRBJ2-5; the D gene is possibly TRBD1 (5 bases). The germline V gene has CDR1 MGHDK and CDR2 SYGVNS. The CDR3 consists of 14 residues. V was shortened by 4 bases and J by 3 bases, with 12 bases between the two germline ends. The CDR3 nucleotides are TGTGCCAGCAGTGTCGCAGGGAAAGAAGAGACCCAGTACTTC. Translated: CASSVAGKEETQYF.

Concerning this clonotype: A much bigger clone sits one base away, suggesting this may be a read error. V gene TRBV12-3 or TRBV12-4 combines with J gene TRBJ2-3; D is undetermined. This CDR3 has 14 residues. Trimming left V 8 bases short and J 0 bases short, with 12 bases between. The CDR3 here is CASPVGSSTDTQYF. The CDR3 DNA sequence: TGTGCCAGCCCCGTGGGCTCTAGCACAGATACGCAGTATTTT.

This clonotype has a count of ten or more. The chain links TRBV11-2 to TRBJ2-3; D gene uncertain. This CDR3 is 14 amino acids long. CDR1 and CDR2 from the germline V gene are SGHAT and FQNNGV. Trimming removed 6 bases from V and 4 bases from J, with 14 bases in between. CDR3 region: CASRGFLGPDTQYF. CDR3 nucleotides: TGTGCCAGCAGGGGGTTTCTAGGACCAGATACGCAGTATTTT.

This clonotype was counted at least ten times. The chain employs TRBV6-1 and TRBJ1-1, with D perhaps matching TRBD1 (6 bases). Germline CDR1 reads MNHNS; CDR2 reads SASEGT. The length of the CDR3 is 14 residues. Trimming removed 7 bases at V and 4 bases at J, with 16 bases between. CDR3 residues: CASIRWGLGTEAFF. Here the CDR3 DNA reads TGTGCCAGCATCCGGTGGGGGCTTGGCACTGAAGCTTTCTTT.

This clonotype was detected once. A single base separates this from a much larger clone, so it may be a read error. This sequence joins TRBV28 and TRBJ1-1; D is possibly TRBD1 (5 bases). CDR3 size: 13 residues. Germline assignment: CDR1 MDHEN and CDR2 SYDVKM. V shed 7 bases and J shed 5 bases, with 14 bases lying between them. CDR3 loop: CASKLWGTTEAFF. CDR3 sequence (DNA): TGTGCCAGCAAATTATGGGGGACTACTGAAGCTTTCTTT.

This clonotype was counted between two and nine times. This chain joins TRBV5-1 and TRBJ1-1; D gene unclear. CDR1 and CDR2 (germline): SGHRS, YFSETQ. This CDR3 has 14 residues. V lost 0 bases, J lost 5 bases, and 11 bases lay in between. CDR3 coding DNA: TGCGCCAGCAGCTTGGACACTGGCGGGACTGAAGCTTTCTTT. It codes for CASSLDTGGTEAFF.